The 3 T cell receptor beta chains reported below all come from one sample, sequenced in a study of blood T cell repertoires in COVID-19. TCRdb keeps only in-frame clones here, not all; method: immunoSEQ multiplex PCR. Of roughly 180,000 clones listed, around 80% were seen once; the top ten hold roughly 6.8%. Sequencing input: peripheral blood. These receptors all come from a human donor in a cohort sampled during active COVID-19.

In the case of this clone: This specimen includes other DNA sequences encoding the same CDR3. This chain links TRBV6-2 or TRBV6-3 with TRBJ1-5, with D tentatively TRBD1 (5 bases). This CDR3 is 14 amino acids long. Germline V lookup: CDR1 MNHEY, CDR2 SVGEGT. V gave up 3 bases and J gave up 3 bases, with 9 bases separating them. The CDR3 DNA follows: TGTGCCAGCAGTTATGACAGCTCCAATCAGCCCCAGCATTTT. It is translated as CASSYDSSNQPQHF.

The chain joins TRBV7-9 to TRBJ2-6; 10 positions agree with TRBD2. This CDR3 contains 19 residues. V was clipped by 5 bases and J by 3 bases; unmatched bases: 13. The germline V gene has CDR1 SEHNR and CDR2 FQNEAQ (reference sequence). CDR3 region: CASSPRGSGGKYGANVLTF. The CDR3 DNA follows: TGTGCCAGCAGCCCTCGTGGTAGCGGGGGGAAGTATGGGGCCAACGTCCTGACTTTC. The complete variable domain, with remaining parts taken from reference TRBV7-9 and TRBJ2-6, reads DTGVSQNPRHKITKRGQNVTFRCDPISEHNRLYWYRQTLGQGPEFLTYFQNEAQLEKSRLLSDRFSAERPKGSFSTLEIQRTEQGDSAMYLCASSPRGSGGKYGANVLTFGAGSRLTVL.

This chain uses TRBV4-2 with TRBJ2-1, with 7 bases fitting TRBD1. Germline V gene data show CDR1 as LGHNA and CDR2 as YNFKEQ. The CDR3 has 15 residues. Trimming removed 4 bases from V and 9 bases from J; junction bases left unmatched: 12. The CDR3: CASSLKSGTVGEQFF. The CDR3 coding sequence is TGTGCCAGCAGCCTGAAATCCGGGACAGTCGGTGAGCAGTTCTTC.